This paragraph reports one T cell receptor beta chain. Germline-derived CDR1 and CDR2 are MNHEY and SVGAGI. This CDR3 comprises 14 residues. The V end was cut by 7 bases, the J end by 7 bases, with 16 bases between. Sequenced by immunoSEQ multiplex PCR; TCRdb stores in-frame clones only, minus some. Counted here are some 78,000 clones, just over 85% occurring once; the ten biggest clones make up roughly 30%. The sample is drawn from a study of blood T cell repertoires in COVID-19. Background on the study: From T cells, B-cell-depleted T cells, or PBMCs came the material, which was cDNA or gDNA.

The V call is TRBV6-5, the J call TRBJ1-4; D unresolved. The sequence derives from a man over 45 with active or convalescent COVID-19. Sequenced input: peripheral blood. The CDR3 DNA is TGTGCCAGCACTCCCGCGAACCCGGGTGAAAAACTGTTTTTT. Translation gives CASTPANPGEKLFF.